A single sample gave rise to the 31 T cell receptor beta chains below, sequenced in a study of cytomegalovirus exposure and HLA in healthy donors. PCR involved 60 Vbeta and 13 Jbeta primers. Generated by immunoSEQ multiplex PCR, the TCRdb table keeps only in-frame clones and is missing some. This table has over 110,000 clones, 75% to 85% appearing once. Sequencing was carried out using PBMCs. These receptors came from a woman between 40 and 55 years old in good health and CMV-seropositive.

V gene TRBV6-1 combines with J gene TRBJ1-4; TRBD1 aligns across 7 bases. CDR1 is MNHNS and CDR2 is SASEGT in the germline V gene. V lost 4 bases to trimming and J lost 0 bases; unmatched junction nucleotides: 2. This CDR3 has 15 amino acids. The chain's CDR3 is CASSGQGTTNEKLFF. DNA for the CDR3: TGTGCCAGCAGTGGACAGGGTACAACTAATGAAAAACTGTTTTTT.

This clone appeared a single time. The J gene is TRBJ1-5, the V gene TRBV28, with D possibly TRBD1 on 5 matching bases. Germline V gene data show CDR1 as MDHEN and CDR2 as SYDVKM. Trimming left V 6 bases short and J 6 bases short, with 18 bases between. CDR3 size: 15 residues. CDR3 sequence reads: CASSPRQGGSQPQHF. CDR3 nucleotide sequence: TGTGCCAGCAGCCCCCGCCAGGGCGGGAGTCAGCCCCAGCATTTT.

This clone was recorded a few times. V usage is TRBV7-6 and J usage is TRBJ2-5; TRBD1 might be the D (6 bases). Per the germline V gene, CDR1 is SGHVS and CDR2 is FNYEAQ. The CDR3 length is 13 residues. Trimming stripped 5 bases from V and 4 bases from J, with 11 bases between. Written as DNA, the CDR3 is TGTGCCAGCAGCGTCAGGGGCGGAGAGACCCAGTACTTC. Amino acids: CASSVRGGETQYF.

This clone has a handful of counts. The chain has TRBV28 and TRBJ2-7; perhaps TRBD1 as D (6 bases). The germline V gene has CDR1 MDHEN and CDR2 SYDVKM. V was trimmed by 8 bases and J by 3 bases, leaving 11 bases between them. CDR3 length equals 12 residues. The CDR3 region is CASGSQGYEQYF. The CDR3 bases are TGTGCCAGCGGGTCACAGGGCTACGAGCAGTACTTC.

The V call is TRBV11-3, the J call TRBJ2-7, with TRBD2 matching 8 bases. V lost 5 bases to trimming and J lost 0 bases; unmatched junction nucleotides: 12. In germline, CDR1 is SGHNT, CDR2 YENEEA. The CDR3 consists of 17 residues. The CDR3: CASSPPAGVWVSYEQYF. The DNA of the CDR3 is TGTGCCAGCAGCCCCCCAGCGGGAGTGTGGGTCTCCTACGAGCAGTACTTC.

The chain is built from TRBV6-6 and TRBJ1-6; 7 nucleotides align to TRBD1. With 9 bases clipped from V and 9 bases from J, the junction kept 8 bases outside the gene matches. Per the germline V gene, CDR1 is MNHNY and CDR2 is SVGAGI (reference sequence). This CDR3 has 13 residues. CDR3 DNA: TGTGCCAGTAACCGGGACAGAGTTTCACCCCTCCACTTT. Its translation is CASNRDRVSPLHF.

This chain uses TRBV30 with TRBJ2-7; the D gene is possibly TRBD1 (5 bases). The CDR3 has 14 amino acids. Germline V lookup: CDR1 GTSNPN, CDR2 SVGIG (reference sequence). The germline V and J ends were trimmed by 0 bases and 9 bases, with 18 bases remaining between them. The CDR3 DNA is TGTGCCTGGAGTGTCGGACATACCGGATCCTGGCAGTACTTC. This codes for CAWSVGHTGSWQYF.

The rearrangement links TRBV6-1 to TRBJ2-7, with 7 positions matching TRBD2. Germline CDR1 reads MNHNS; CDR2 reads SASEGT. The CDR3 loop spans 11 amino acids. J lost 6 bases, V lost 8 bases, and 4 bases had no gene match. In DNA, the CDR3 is TGTGCCAGCGTCGGCGGGAGCGAGCAGTACTTC. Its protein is CASVGGSEQYF.

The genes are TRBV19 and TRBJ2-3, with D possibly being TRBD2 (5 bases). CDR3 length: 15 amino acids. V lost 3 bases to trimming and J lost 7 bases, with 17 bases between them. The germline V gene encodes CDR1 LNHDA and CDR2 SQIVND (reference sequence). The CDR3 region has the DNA TGTGCCAGTAGTATGGGGTTGGAGCGGAAACATACGCAGTATTTT. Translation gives CASSMGLERKHTQYF.

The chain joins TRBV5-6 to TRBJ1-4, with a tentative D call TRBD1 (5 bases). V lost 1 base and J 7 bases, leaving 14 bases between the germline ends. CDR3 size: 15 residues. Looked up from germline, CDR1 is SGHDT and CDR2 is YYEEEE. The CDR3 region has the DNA TGTGCCAGCAGCTTGTCATCGGGGGGAGTTGAAAAACTGTTTTTT. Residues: CASSLSSGGVEKLFF.

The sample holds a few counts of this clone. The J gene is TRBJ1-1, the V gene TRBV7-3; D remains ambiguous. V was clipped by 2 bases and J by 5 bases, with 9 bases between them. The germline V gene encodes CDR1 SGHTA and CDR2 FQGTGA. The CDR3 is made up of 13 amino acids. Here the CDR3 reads CASSLLGGTEAFF. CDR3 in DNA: TGTGCCAGCAGCTTACTGGGAGGAACTGAAGCTTTCTTT.

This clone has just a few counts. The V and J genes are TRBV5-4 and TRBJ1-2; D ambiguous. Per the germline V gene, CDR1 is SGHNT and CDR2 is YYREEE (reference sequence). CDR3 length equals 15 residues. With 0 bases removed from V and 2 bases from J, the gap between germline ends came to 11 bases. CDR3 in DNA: TGTGCCAGCAGCTTGGGGATTGGAGAGAACTATGGCTACACCTTC. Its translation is CASSLGIGENYGYTF.

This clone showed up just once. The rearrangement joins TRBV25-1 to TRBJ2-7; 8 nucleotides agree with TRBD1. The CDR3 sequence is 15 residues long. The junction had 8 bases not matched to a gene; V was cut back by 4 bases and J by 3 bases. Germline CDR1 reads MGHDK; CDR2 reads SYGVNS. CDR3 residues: CASSASDRAGYEQYF. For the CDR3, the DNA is TGTGCCAGCAGTGCTTCGGACAGGGCGGGCTACGAGCAGTACTTC.

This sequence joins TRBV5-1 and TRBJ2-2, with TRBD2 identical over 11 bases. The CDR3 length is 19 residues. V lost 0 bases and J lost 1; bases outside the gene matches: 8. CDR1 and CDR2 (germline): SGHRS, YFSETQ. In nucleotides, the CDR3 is TGCGCCAGCAGCTTGGCTCCTAGCGGGAGGCCCTTGAACACCGGGGAGCTGTTTTTT. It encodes CASSLAPSGRPLNTGELFF.

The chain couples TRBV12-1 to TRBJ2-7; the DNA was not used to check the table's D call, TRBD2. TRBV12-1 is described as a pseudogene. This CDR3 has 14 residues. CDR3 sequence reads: CASSSWEDAYEQYF. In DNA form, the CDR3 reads TGTGCCAGCAGCTCTTGGGAGGATGCCTACGAGCAGTACTTC.

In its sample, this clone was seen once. This chain's CDR3 is CASQEDSYEQYF. The CDR3 DNA is TGTGCCAGCCAGGAAGACTCCTACGAGCAGTACTTC. V is TRBV2 and J is TRBJ2-7; D is ambiguous. Germline V CDR1 and CDR2: SNHLY, FYNNEI. Trimming removed 8 bases at V and 0 bases at J, with 8 bases between. The CDR3 has 12 residues.

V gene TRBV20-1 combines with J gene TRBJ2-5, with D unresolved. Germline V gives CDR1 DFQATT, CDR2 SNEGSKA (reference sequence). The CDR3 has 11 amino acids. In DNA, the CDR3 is TGCAGCGCTCTAAACCAAGAGACCCAGTACTTC. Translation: CSALNQETQYF.

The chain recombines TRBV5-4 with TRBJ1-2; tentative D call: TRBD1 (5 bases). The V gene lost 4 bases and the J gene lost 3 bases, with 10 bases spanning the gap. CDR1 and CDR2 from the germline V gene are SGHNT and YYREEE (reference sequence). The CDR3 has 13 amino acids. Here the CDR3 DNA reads TGTGCCAGCAGCGGAGACAGCTACTATGGCTACACCTTC. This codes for CASSGDSYYGYTF.

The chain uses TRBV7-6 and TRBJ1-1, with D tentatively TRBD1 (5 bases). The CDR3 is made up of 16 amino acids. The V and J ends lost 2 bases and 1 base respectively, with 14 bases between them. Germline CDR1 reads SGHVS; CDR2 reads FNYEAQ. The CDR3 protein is CASSLWGGEGNTEAFF. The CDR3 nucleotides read TGTGCCAGCAGCTTATGGGGGGGGGAAGGGAACACTGAAGCTTTCTTT.

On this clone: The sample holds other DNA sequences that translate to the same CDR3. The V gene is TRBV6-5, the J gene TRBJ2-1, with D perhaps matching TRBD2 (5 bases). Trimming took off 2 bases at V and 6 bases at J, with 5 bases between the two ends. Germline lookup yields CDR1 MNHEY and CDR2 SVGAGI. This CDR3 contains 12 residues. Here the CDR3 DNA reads TGTGCCAGCAGTTACCGGGGCAATGAGCAGTTCTTC. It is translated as CASSYRGNEQFF.

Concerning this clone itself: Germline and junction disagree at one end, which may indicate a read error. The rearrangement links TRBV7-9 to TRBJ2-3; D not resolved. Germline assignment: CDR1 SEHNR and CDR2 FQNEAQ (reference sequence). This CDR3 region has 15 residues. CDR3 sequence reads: CSSSSRVTSTDTQYF. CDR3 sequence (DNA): TGTTCCAGCAGCTCCCGAGTTACTAGCACAGATACGCAGTATTTT.

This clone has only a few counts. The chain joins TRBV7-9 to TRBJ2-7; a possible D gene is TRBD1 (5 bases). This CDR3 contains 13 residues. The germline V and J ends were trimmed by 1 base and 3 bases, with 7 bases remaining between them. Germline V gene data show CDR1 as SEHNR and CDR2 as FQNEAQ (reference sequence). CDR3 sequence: CASSLEQDYEQYF. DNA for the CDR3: TGTGCCAGCAGCTTAGAACAGGACTACGAGCAGTACTTC.

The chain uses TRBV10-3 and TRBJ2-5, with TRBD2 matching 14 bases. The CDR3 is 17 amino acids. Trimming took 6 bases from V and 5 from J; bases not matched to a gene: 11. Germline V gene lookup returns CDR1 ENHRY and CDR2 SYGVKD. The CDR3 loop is CAIRPQGLAGGTETQYF. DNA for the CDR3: TGTGCCATCAGACCTCAAGGACTAGCGGGAGGTACGGAGACCCAGTACTTC.

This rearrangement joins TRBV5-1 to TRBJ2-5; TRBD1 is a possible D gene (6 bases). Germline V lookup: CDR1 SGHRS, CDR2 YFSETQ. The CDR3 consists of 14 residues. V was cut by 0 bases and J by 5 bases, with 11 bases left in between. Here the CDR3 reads CASSLVGGGETQYF. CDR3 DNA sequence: TGCGCCAGCAGCTTGGTTGGGGGCGGGGAGACCCAGTACTTC.

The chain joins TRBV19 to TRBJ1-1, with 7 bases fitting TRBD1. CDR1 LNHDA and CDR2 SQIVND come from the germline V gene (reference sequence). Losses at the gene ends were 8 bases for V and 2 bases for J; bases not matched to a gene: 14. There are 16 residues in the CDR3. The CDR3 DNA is TGTGCCAGTCACCATAAGGCGGGGACAGCCAACACTGAAGCTTTCTTT. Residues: CASHHKAGTANTEAFF.

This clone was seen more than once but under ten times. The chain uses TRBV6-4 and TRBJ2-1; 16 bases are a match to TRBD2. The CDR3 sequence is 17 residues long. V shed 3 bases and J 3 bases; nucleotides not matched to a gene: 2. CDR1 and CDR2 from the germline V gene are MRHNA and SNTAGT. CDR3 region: CASSEGTSGRGYNEQFF. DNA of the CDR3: TGTGCCAGCAGTGAGGGGACTAGCGGGAGGGGCTACAATGAGCAGTTCTTC.

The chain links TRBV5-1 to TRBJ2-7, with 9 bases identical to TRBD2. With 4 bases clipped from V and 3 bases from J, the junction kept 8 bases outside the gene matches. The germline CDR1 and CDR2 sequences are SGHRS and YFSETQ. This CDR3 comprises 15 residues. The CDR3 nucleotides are TGCGCCAGCAGCCCCTTAGCGGGAGTATACTACGAGCAGTACTTC. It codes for CASSPLAGVYYEQYF.

The CDR3: CASSIPWVAHNEQFF. CDR3 in DNA: TGTGCCAGCAGCATTCCGTGGGTAGCGCATAATGAGCAGTTCTTC. The chain combines TRBV21-1 with TRBJ2-1; no DNA check was done on the table's D call, TRBD2. TRBV21-1 is a recognized pseudogene. CDR3 length: 15 amino acids.

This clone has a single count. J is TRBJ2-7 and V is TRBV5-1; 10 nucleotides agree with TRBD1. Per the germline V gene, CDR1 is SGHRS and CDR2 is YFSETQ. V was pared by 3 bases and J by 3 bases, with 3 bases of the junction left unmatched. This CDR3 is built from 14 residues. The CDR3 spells CASSSDRGDYEQYF. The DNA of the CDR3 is TGCGCCAGCAGCTCGGACAGGGGGGACTACGAGCAGTACTTC.

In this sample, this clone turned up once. CDR3 nucleotides: TGTGCCACCAGGACTAGCGGGACCCCCTACGAGCAGTACTTC. It yields the protein CATRTSGTPYEQYF. This chain uses TRBV10-3 with TRBJ2-7, with TRBD2 identical over 12 bases. CDR3 size: 14 residues. Trimming at V came to 10 bases and at J to 2 bases, leaving 6 bases not matched to a gene. The germline CDR1 and CDR2 sequences are ENHRY and SYGVKD.

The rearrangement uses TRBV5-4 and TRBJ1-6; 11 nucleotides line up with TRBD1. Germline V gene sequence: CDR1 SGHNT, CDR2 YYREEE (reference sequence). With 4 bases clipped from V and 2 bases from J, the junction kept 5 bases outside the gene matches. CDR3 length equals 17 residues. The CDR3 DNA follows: TGTGCCAGCAGCGCCGGGACAGGGGGGGCCTATAATTCACCCCTCCACTTT. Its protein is CASSAGTGGAYNSPLHF.